The clone carrying this TCR beta chain showed up just once. As yet, its antigen is unknown. At one end, the junction sequence differs from germline, possibly due to a read error. Germline V CDR1 and CDR2: WSHSY, SAAADI. This CDR3 comprises 14 residues. This record belongs to a study of tumor and adjacent non-tumor tissue in lung cancer. In the study overall: The cohort had about a dozen adenocarcinoma, 2 squamous cell and 1 small cell patients. Findings and caveats of the study: Tumor repertoires had a smaller top 100 clone share than normal lung. Higher tumor TCR diversity was associated with shorter survival. Tumor tissue had significantly higher TCR diversity than normal lung.

A modified ARM-PCR protocol with three rounds of nested PCR amplified TCRbeta. Via MiXCR, TCRdb re-called the multiplex PCR reads, giving one row per CDR3 protein. This sample yields just over 200,000 distinct CDR3 sequences, of which roughly 70% are seen a single time; about 25% belongs to the top ten. No cell sorting was done before RNA was extracted from the tissue. The receptor comes from a man between 60 and 70 years old with non-small cell lung cancer. The chain couples TRBV10-2 to TRBJ2-5; 10 nucleotides match TRBD1. Sequencing used lung tumor tissue. CDR3 sequence (DNA): TGTGCCAGCAGTACCGAGACAGGGGGCGCGACCCAGTACTTC. Its translation: CASSTETGGATQYF.